This T cell receptor beta chain was identified during a study of blood T cells in healthy people across ages. Then a second PCR, running roughly 7 to 11 cycles, was carried out with a sample-barcoded 5' primer and a J-beta primer mix. One entry per CDR3 protein results from TCRdb running MiXCR on the 5' RACE reads. This sample has 600,000 to 900,000 distinct CDR3 sequences, with roughly 26% found just once. They isolated at least 7 million PBMCs from each sample. Total RNA amounts of at least 5.5 micrograms were extracted per sample. Germline V gene data show CDR1 as SGHDT and CDR2 as YYEEEE. There are 18 residues in the CDR3. J gave up 0 bases and V 2 bases, and 7 bases lay outside the gene matches. The data also belong to a second study, concerning T cells of mothers and their children. That investigation notes: Whatever RNA was extracted went entirely into cDNA synthesis, at about 1.5 ug per 15 ul. Related mother and child pairs showed slightly greater overlap (not significant) than unrelated pairs did.

The clonotype originates from a boy aged 5-17 years in good health. Sequencing was done on a sample of blood. V gene TRBV5-6 combines with J gene TRBJ2-1, with 11 bases that match TRBD1. CDR3 bases: TGTGCCAGCAGCTTTTGGGGACAGGGGGTTAGCTCCTACAATGAGCAGTTCTTC. As protein: CASSFWGQGVSSYNEQFF.